What follows are 32 T cell receptor beta chains derived from one specimen sequenced in a study of blood T cell repertoires in COVID-19. Repertoires were generated with immunoSEQ multiplex PCR, while TCRdb's copy carries only in-frame clones and drops some. The sample contains 200,000 or so clones, about 85% of which appear only once. The sequenced material came from peripheral blood. The receptors derive from a man between 65 and 79 years old with acute or convalescent COVID-19.

This clone was counted once. The chain links TRBV7-2 to TRBJ2-1, with 9 positions matching TRBD2. Germline V gene lookup returns CDR1 SGHTA and CDR2 FQGNSA. The V and J ends lost 2 bases and 2 bases, in that order; junction bases with no gene match: 1. The length of the CDR3 is 15 residues. Here the CDR3 reads CASSLLAGAYNEQFF. In DNA, the CDR3 is TGTGCCAGCAGCTTATTAGCGGGGGCCTACAATGAGCAGTTCTTC.

This sequence joins TRBV28 and TRBJ1-1, with 8 bases that match TRBD1. The length of the CDR3 is 17 residues. With 4 bases clipped from V and 1 base from J, the junction kept 11 bases outside the gene matches. CDR1 is MDHEN, CDR2 SYDVKM, per germline. The CDR3 loop is CASSSPGQGRGNTEAFF. The CDR3, as DNA: TGTGCCAGCAGTTCCCCCGGACAGGGCCGAGGGAACACTGAAGCTTTCTTT.

This chain connects TRBV4-2 to TRBJ2-2, with unresolved D. Trimming cost V 4 bases and J 5 bases, with 17 bases left between them. The CDR3 loop spans 16 amino acids. Germline-derived CDR1 and CDR2 are LGHNA and YNFKEQ. The CDR3 DNA is TGTGCCAGCAGCCCGTCTGAGGCATTGAGGACCGGGGAGCTGTTTTTT. Translated, it gives CASSPSEALRTGELFF.

The V gene is TRBV5-1, the J gene TRBJ1-1; maybe TRBD1 (6 bases). V lost 4 bases, J lost 1 base, and 11 bases lay in between. This CDR3 contains 14 residues. Germline V gives CDR1 SGHRS, CDR2 YFSETQ. The CDR3 protein is CASSPQGTNTEAFF. In nucleotides, the CDR3 is TGCGCCAGCAGCCCACAGGGAACGAACACTGAAGCTTTCTTT.

In its sample, this clone was seen once. The chain carries TRBV28 and TRBJ2-2, with D maybe TRBD1 (6 bases). Germline V gene sequence: CDR1 MDHEN, CDR2 SYDVKM. This CDR3 is 15 amino acids long. Between the trimmed V and J ends, which lost 4 bases and 1 base, there was a span of 10 bases. CDR3 in DNA: TGTGCCAGCAGTTCGACAGGCAGGAACACCGGGGAGCTGTTTTTT. Amino acids: CASSSTGRNTGELFF.

This chain joins TRBV27 and TRBJ2-7; possibly TRBD1 or TRBD2 for D (9 bases each). There are 20 residues in the CDR3. V gave up 1 base and J gave up 2 bases, with 27 bases separating them. Germline loops: CDR1 MNHEY, CDR2 SMNVEV (reference sequence). DNA for the CDR3: TGTGCCAGCAGTTTATTCTGGGACAGGGTGTCTAGCGGGACCCCCTACGAGCAGTACTTC. It codes for CASSLFWDRVSSGTPYEQYF.

This clone occurred once. The gene calls are TRBV10-3 and TRBJ2-1; 10 positions match TRBD2. Germline CDR1 ENHRY, CDR2 SYGVKD. The CDR3 is 15 amino acids. The trim removed 4 bases at V and 3 bases at J, leaving 3 bases unmatched. The CDR3 bases are TGTGCCATCAGTGCGGCTAGCGGGAGCTACAATGAGCAGTTCTTC. This sequence encodes CAISAASGSYNEQFF.

V and J are TRBV7-2 and TRBJ1-5; TRBD1 might be the D (6 bases). Germline values: CDR1 SGHTA, CDR2 FQGNSA. V was trimmed by 4 bases and J by 6 bases, leaving 19 bases between them. The CDR3 is 16 amino acids. CDR3 loop: CASSSQLGHLGQPQHF. Written as DNA, the CDR3 is TGTGCCAGCAGCTCACAACTGGGACACTTGGGTCAGCCCCAGCATTTT. The full variable domain, completed using reference TRBV7-2 and TRBJ1-5, is GAGVSQSPSNKVTEKGKDVELRCDPISGHTALYWYRQSLGQGLEFLIYFQGNSAPDKSGLPSDRFSAERTGGSVSTLTIQRTQQEDSAVYLCASSSQLGHLGQPQHFGDGTRLSIL.

V and J are TRBV11-3 and TRBJ2-3; D is unresolved. The CDR3 length is 14 residues. Between the trimmed V and J ends, which lost 0 bases and 7 bases, there was a span of 11 bases. The germline V gene has CDR1 SGHNT and CDR2 YENEEA. The CDR3 sequence is CASSLDQVSHTQYF. The DNA for the CDR3 is TGTGCCAGCAGCTTAGATCAAGTTAGTCATACGCAGTATTTT.

This clone came up once. The genes are TRBV6-5 and TRBJ1-6; D ambiguous. Trimming took 0 bases from V and 4 from J, leaving 10 bases between them. This CDR3 contains 16 residues. Germline V CDR1 and CDR2: MNHEY, SVGAGI. The CDR3 is CASSYSGRSYNSPLHF. DNA for the CDR3: TGTGCCAGCAGTTACTCTGGGAGGTCTTATAATTCACCCCTCCACTTT.

This clone was seen only once. The V call is TRBV7-9, the J call TRBJ2-2; 10 bases line up with TRBD2. The V gene end was trimmed by 5 bases and the J gene end by 7 bases; junction bases not matched to a gene: 7. The V gene's germline CDR1 is SEHNR and CDR2 FQNEAQ (reference sequence). This CDR3 region has 15 residues. The CDR3, as DNA: TGTGCCAGCAGCGAGGGACTAGCGTTCGGCGGGGAGCTGTTTTTT. It codes for CASSEGLAFGGELFF.

The CDR3 reads CASSSLTSAPSDTQYF. The CDR3 nucleotides are TGCGCCAGCAGCTCCCTGACCAGCGCGCCCTCAGATACGCAGTATTTT. V and J are TRBV5-1 and TRBJ2-3; no firm D call. Germline V gene data show CDR1 as SGHRS and CDR2 as YFSETQ. V lost 3 bases to trimming and J lost 4 bases, with 18 bases between them. This CDR3 spans 16 amino acids.

The chain is built from TRBV30 and TRBJ1-1; TRBD1 might be the D (5 bases). Trimming cost V 7 bases and J 2 bases, with 20 bases left between them. Germline CDR1 GTSNPN, CDR2 SVGIG (reference sequence). The CDR3 is 15 amino acids. DNA for the CDR3: TGTGCCTCGAGGGTAGGGGTTACTTACAACACTGAAGCTTTCTTT. The encoded protein is CASRVGVTYNTEAFF.

The chain combines TRBV3-1 (or the pseudogene TRBV3-2) with TRBJ2-2; the D gene is possibly TRBD2 (5 bases). V lost 6 bases to trimming and J lost 4 bases, with 12 bases between them. Germline CDR1 is LGHDT and CDR2 is YNNKEL (reference sequence). The length of the CDR3 is 14 residues. In nucleotides, the CDR3 is TGTGCCAGCAGTCGATTAGGGAGCACCGGGGAGCTGTTTTTT. Translation: CASSRLGSTGELFF.

The chain links TRBV15 to TRBJ2-1; 12 positions match TRBD2. CDR3 length: 20 residues. The germline V gene encodes CDR1 LNHNV and CDR2 YYDKDF (reference sequence). J was trimmed by 3 bases and V by 0 bases; bases with no gene match: 12. The CDR3 DNA is TGTGCCACCAGCAGAGATTGGGCTAGCGGGAGGGGGGTTGGCTACAATGAGCAGTTCTTC. It translates to CATSRDWASGRGVGYNEQFF.

This sequence joins TRBV19 and TRBJ1-5, with 7 bases that match TRBD1. CDR3 length: 14 amino acids. Trimming removed 8 bases from V and 7 bases from J; junction bases left unmatched: 11. CDR1 and CDR2 (germline): LNHDA, SQIVND (reference sequence). The CDR3: CASGTDLREQPQHF. DNA of the CDR3: TGTGCCAGTGGGACAGACCTTCGGGAGCAGCCCCAGCATTTT.

The chain links TRBV28 to TRBJ2-7, with a weak D call TRBD2 (6 bases). The CDR3 has 14 amino acids. The ends were cut back, 4 bases at V and 3 bases at J, with 13 bases in the middle. Germline V gives CDR1 MDHEN, CDR2 SYDVKM. CDR3: CASSSQPGSYEQYF. The CDR3, as DNA: TGTGCCAGCAGTTCACAACCCGGGAGCTACGAGCAGTACTTC. The whole variable domain, filled in from reference TRBV28 and TRBJ2-7, reads DVKVTQSSRYLVKRTGEKVFLECVQDMDHENMFWYRQDPGLGLRLIYFSYDVKMKEKGDIPEGYSVSREKKERFSLILESASTNQTSMYLCASSSQPGSYEQYFGPGTRLTVT.

This clone was recorded only once. The chain combines TRBV7-2 with TRBJ1-2; TRBD1 is a possible D gene (5 bases). Deletions cut 5 bases from V and 4 bases from J, with 14 bases between. CDR1 and CDR2 from the germline V gene are SGHTA and FQGNSA. The CDR3 sequence is 14 residues long. CDR3: CASSPHGRAYGYTF. DNA of the CDR3: TGTGCCAGCAGCCCCCACGGCAGGGCCTATGGCTACACCTTC.

This chain links TRBV18 with TRBJ2-1; 13 nucleotides agree with TRBD2. The CDR3 consists of 17 residues. Germline trimming cut 3 bases from V and 8 bases from J; bases unmatched to any gene: 10. Looked up from germline, CDR1 is KGHSH and CDR2 is LQKENI. In DNA, the CDR3 is TGTGCCAGCTCACCGGAAACCGGGACTAGCGGGAAGGATGAGCAGTTCTTC. It specifies CASSPETGTSGKDEQFF.

The V call is TRBV4-1, the J call TRBJ2-1; TRBD2 matches 11 bases. The germline CDR1 and CDR2 sequences are MGHRA and YSYEKL. V lost 4 bases and J lost 9; bases outside the gene matches: 8. This CDR3 comprises 15 residues. CDR3 in DNA: TGCGCCAGCAGCCTAGGGACTAGCGGCTGGGGTGAGCAGTTCTTC. Protein sequence: CASSLGTSGWGEQFF.

Concerning this clone: Other DNA sequences in the sample encode the same CDR3. The chain is built from TRBV5-1 and TRBJ2-2; maybe TRBD2 (7 bases). CDR3 length: 16 residues. V lost 2 bases and J 2 bases, leaving 13 bases between the germline ends. Germline CDR1 reads SGHRS; CDR2 reads YFSETQ. CDR3 protein: CASSFLAGANTGELFF. The CDR3 DNA sequence: TGCGCCAGCAGCTTTCTTGCGGGGGCCAACACCGGGGAGCTGTTTTTT.

The gene calls are TRBV3-1 (or the pseudogene TRBV3-2) and TRBJ2-7; 12 bases fit TRBD1. Germline assignment: CDR1 LGHDT and CDR2 YNNKEL (reference sequence). J was trimmed by 6 bases and V by 0 bases; bases with no gene match: 6. The CDR3 loop spans 16 amino acids. CDR3 protein: CASSQDSGTGGGEQYF. The CDR3 DNA reads as TGTGCCAGCAGCCAAGATAGCGGGACAGGGGGCGGCGAGCAGTACTTC.

This clone has just one count. The chain links TRBV7-2 to TRBJ2-7; TRBD1 might be the D (7 bases). CDR3 length equals 16 residues. V gave up 1 base and J gave up 1 base, with 14 bases separating them. CDR1 is SGHTA and CDR2 is FQGNSA in the germline V gene. The CDR3: CASSLVGQGGSYEQYF. The CDR3 region has the DNA TGTGCCAGCAGCTTAGTCGGTCAGGGGGGATCCTACGAGCAGTACTTC. Combining the CDR3 with reference TRBV7-2 and TRBJ2-7 gives the whole variable domain GAGVSQSPSNKVTEKGKDVELRCDPISGHTALYWYRQSLGQGLEFLIYFQGNSAPDKSGLPSDRFSAERTGGSVSTLTIQRTQQEDSAVYLCASSLVGQGGSYEQYFGPGTRLTVT.

This chain links TRBV18 with TRBJ2-1, with TRBD2 as a possible D gene (6 bases). The ends were cut back, 6 bases at V and 5 bases at J, with 17 bases in the middle. Germline-derived CDR1 and CDR2 are KGHSH and LQKENI. CDR3 length: 15 amino acids. CDR3 sequence (DNA): TGTGCCAGCTCGCCCGGACTTAGCGGTAACAATGAGCAGTTCTTC. It translates to CASSPGLSGNNEQFF.

The chain combines TRBV5-1 with TRBJ2-3; 7 bases align to TRBD2. Unmatched junction bases numbered 6, after V lost 2 bases and J lost 0 bases. The CDR3 runs 16 residues. CDR1 and CDR2 (germline): SGHRS, YFSETQ. DNA for the CDR3: TGCGCCAGCAGCTTCGAGGGGACTATCAGCACAGATACGCAGTATTTT. Amino acids: CASSFEGTISTDTQYF.

This chain links TRBV18 with TRBJ1-2, with 8 bases fitting TRBD1. This CDR3 has 15 amino acids. V lost 3 bases, J lost 2 bases, and 5 bases stayed unmatched. Germline CDR1 and CDR2: KGHSH and LQKENI. In DNA form, the CDR3 reads TGTGCCAGCTCACCGCCGGGACAGGAGAACTATGGCTACACCTTC. Translation: CASSPPGQENYGYTF.

This chain joins TRBV29-1 and TRBJ2-3, with 8 positions matching TRBD2. Unmatched junction bases numbered 4, after V lost 3 bases and J lost 2 bases. The germline CDR1 and CDR2 sequences are SQVTM and ANQGSEA. CDR3 size: 14 residues. Here the CDR3 DNA reads TGCAGCGTTGACGGGGGGGGGACCACAGATACGCAGTATTTT. Residues: CSVDGGGTTDTQYF.

The chain combines TRBV5-1 with TRBJ2-7; 12 nucleotides agree with TRBD2. With 0 bases clipped from V and 6 bases from J, the junction kept 7 bases outside the gene matches. The CDR3 is 16 residues long. CDR1 is SGHRS, CDR2 YFSETQ, per germline. The chain's CDR3 is CASSLGTTSGRSEQYF. The CDR3 DNA sequence: TGCGCCAGCAGCTTGGGGACGACTAGCGGGAGATCCGAGCAGTACTTC.

The chain uses TRBV2 and TRBJ2-1, with 11 bases that match TRBD2. There are 15 residues in the CDR3. Germline V gene sequence: CDR1 SNHLY, CDR2 FYNNEI. J was trimmed by 7 bases and V by 6 bases; bases with no gene match: 8. The CDR3 protein is CASRILAGVGNEQFF. As DNA, the CDR3 is TGTGCCAGCAGGATACTAGCGGGAGTGGGAAATGAGCAGTTCTTC. The whole variable domain, filled in from reference TRBV2 and TRBJ2-1, reads EPEVTQTPSHQVTQMGQEVILRCVPISNHLYFYWYRQILGQKVEFLVSFYNNEISEKSEIFDDQFSVERPDGSNFTLKIRSTKLEDSAMYFCASRILAGVGNEQFFGPGTRLTVL.

The chain carries TRBV4-3 and TRBJ2-7; the D is unclear. The CDR3 extends over 16 amino acids. V was cut by 4 bases and J by 2 bases, with 18 bases left in between. The germline gives CDR1 LGHNA, CDR2 YSLEER. CDR3 sequence: CASSPTAALSTYEQYF. The CDR3 nucleotides are TGCGCCAGCAGCCCCACGGCAGCGTTATCGACCTACGAGCAGTACTTC.

The chain joins TRBV5-8 to TRBJ1-5; TRBD1 agrees at 7 bases. V was clipped by 4 bases and J by 9 bases; unmatched bases: 4. Germline CDR1 reads SGHTS; CDR2 reads YDEGEE. This CDR3 comprises 12 residues. DNA of the CDR3: TGTGCCAGCAGCCCGACAGGGTTGCCCCAGCATTTT. Translation: CASSPTGLPQHF.

The CDR3 is CASSPPRGNQETQYF. The DNA of the CDR3 is TGTGCCAGTAGTCCCCCCCGGGGGAATCAAGAGACCCAGTACTTC. This chain joins TRBV19 and TRBJ2-5; D might be TRBD2 (6 bases). V lost 5 bases and J lost 2, with 15 bases in between. Germline loops: CDR1 LNHDA, CDR2 SQIVND (reference sequence). The CDR3 has 15 residues.